This TCR beta chain was captured in a study of shared T cell receptors in the human thymus. V was trimmed by 3 bases and J by 2 bases, leaving 16 bases between them. There are 16 residues in the CDR3. Germline V gene data show CDR1 as SGHDN and CDR2 as FVKESK. This clone came up once. TCRdb's copy holds only in-frame clones and misses some; the assay was immunoSEQ multiplex PCR. The table has approximately 490,000 clones, 70% to 80% seen once. These sequences were also reported in another study, on human thymus T cells. Per that study: Infants, healthy and Finnish, who were having corrective surgery for congenital heart defects served as donors. The source of the thymus tissue was resections taken during corrective heart surgery. There appeared to be biased usage of V and J genes in thymic and blood repertoires. Related research examined unrelated individuals and reported that their thymic repertoires overlapped highly.

The chain uses TRBV14 and TRBJ2-5; tentative D call: TRBD1 (5 bases). The sequence was obtained from a boy under two years old with a congenital heart defect. Sequencing input: thymocytes. Written as DNA, the CDR3 is TGTGCCAGCAGCCATAATCAGGGTGCCCAACAAGAGACCCAGTACTTC. This translates into CASSHNQGAQQETQYF.